This TCR beta chain was captured in a study of cytomegalovirus exposure and HLA in healthy donors. With regard to this clone: Its target is unknown.

The CDR3 sequence is 13 residues long. Deletions cut 0 bases from V and 10 bases from J, with 10 bases between. From germline, CDR1 is LNHNV and CDR2 YYDKDF (reference sequence). Whole-study findings and limits: Later, TCR association rates were found to vary by HLA locus, highest for DRB1 and lowest for HLA-C. A missense DCLRE1C variant was associated with V- and J-gene trimming of TCR beta chains in a later analysis, and an independent cohort replicated the association.

The study ran its PCR with 60 Vbeta and 13 Jbeta primers. The method was immunoSEQ multiplex PCR; TCRdb's version includes in-frame clones alone and lacks a portion of them. The sample has around 33,000 clones; 90% to 95% are singletons. This clonotype was obtained from a woman between 18 and 29 years old in good health and CMV-seronegative. The sequencing input was PBMCs. V usage is TRBV15 and J usage is TRBJ2-1; D remains ambiguous. The CDR3 DNA reads TGTGCCACCAGCAGAGACGTAGGAGTGGAGCAGTTCTTC. Amino acid sequence: CATSRDVGVEQFF.